This is a list of T cell receptor beta chains from one sample in a study of blood T cell repertoires in COVID-19. The table came from immunoSEQ multiplex PCR; TCRdb's copy has only in-frame clones and leaves some out. The sample has about 440,000 clones, roughly 88% seen once. Sequenced material: peripheral blood. The receptors here all came from a woman between 50 and 59 years old with COVID-19, enrolled during active disease. Both conserved end residues are part of each CDR3. A D gene is named only where the DNA matches it firmly. A row's size may be missing; if present it is once, few, many or a size class.

>.|TRBJ1-3|15|TRBV28|.
TGTGCCAGCAGCCGATTCAGGGGAACCGGAAACACCATATATTTT
CASSRFRGTGNTIYF
>.|TRBJ1-2|13|TRBV6-1|once
TGTGCCAGCAGTGAAATAGGGGTGGCTGGCTACACCTTC
CASSEIGVAGYTF
>TRBD1|TRBJ1-4|13|TRBV30|.
TGTGCCTGTTGGACAGGGGCAGCGGCGGAACTGTTTTTT
CACWTGAAAELFF
>TRBD1|TRBJ1-6|16|TRBV6-1|.
TGTGCCAGCAGTGACCGACCGGGACAGACGAATTCACCCCTCCACTTT
CASSDRPGQTNSPLHF
>.|TRBJ2-6|16|TRBV30|.
TGTGCCTGGAGTGGTCGGCAGGGGACCGGGGCCAACGTCCTGACTTTC
CAWSGRQGTGANVLTF
>.|TRBJ1-3|18|TRBV7-2|.
TGTGCCAGCAGCCTTAGGTCGAGGGCTCACTCGACTGGAAACACCATATATTTT
CASSLRSRAHSTGNTIYF
>TRBD1|TRBJ2-7|15|TRBV6-6|.
TGTGCCAGCAGTTACTCGGGGACAGGTTTTGGCGAGCAGTACTTC
CASSYSGTGFGEQYF
>TRBD2|TRBJ2-1|15|TRBV7-3|.
TGTGCCAGCAGCCAAGGTGCGGGGGGCATGAATGAGCAGTTCTTC
CASSQGAGGMNEQFF
>TRBD2|TRBJ2-3|15|TRBV4-1|once
TGCGCCAGCAGCCAAGATGGCGGGGGGGCAGATACGCAGTATTTT
CASSQDGGGADTQYF
>TRBD1|TRBJ1-1|14|TRBV3-1/TRBV3-2|.
TGTGCCAGCAGCCATGAGGACAGGCACACTGAAGCTTTCTTT
CASSHEDRHTEAFF
>.|TRBJ2-3|11|TRBV11-1|.
TGTGCCAGCAGGGGGACAAATACGCAGTATTTT
CASRGTNTQYF